One sample yielded the 20 T cell receptor beta chains listed below, sequenced in a study of shared clonotypes between healthy human individuals. Clones were sequenced by immunoSEQ multiplex PCR, and TCRdb holds only the in-frame ones, with some missing. The sample holds over 700,000 clones, 55% to 75% seen once. The specimen sequenced was memory CD4+ T cells sorted from blood. As to subset: CD45RA-negative fraction. Receptor source: a woman between 25 and 40 years old in good health.

At least ten counts were recorded for this clone. The chain carries TRBV7-9 and TRBJ2-6; TRBD1 matches at 7 bases. The CDR3 consists of 17 residues. Germline lookup yields CDR1 SEHNR and CDR2 FQNEAQ (reference sequence). Trimming cost V 5 bases and J 0 bases; bases outside gene matches: 7. CDR3 in DNA: TGTGCCAGCAGCCTCCGGGACAGATTCTCTGGGGCCAACGTCCTGACTTTC. Translating it yields CASSLRDRFSGANVLTF. The whole variable domain, filled in from reference TRBV7-9 and TRBJ2-6, reads DTGVSQNPRHKITKRGQNVTFRCDPISEHNRLYWYRQTLGQGPEFLTYFQNEAQLEKSRLLSDRFSAERPKGSFSTLEIQRTEQGDSAMYLCASSLRDRFSGANVLTFGAGSRLTVL.

The rearrangement joins TRBV18 to TRBJ1-5; D remains unclear. The CDR3 consists of 14 residues. From germline, CDR1 is KGHSH and CDR2 LQKENI. The V end was cut by 4 bases, the J end by 0 bases, with 7 bases between. CDR3 bases: TGTGCCAGCTCACTTGAGGATAGCAATCAGCCCCAGCATTTT. As protein: CASSLEDSNQPQHF. The variable domain in full, completed from reference TRBV18 and TRBJ1-5, reads NAGVMQNPRHLVRRRGQEARLRCSPMKGHSHVYWYRQLPEEGLKFMVYLQKENIIDESGMPKERFSAEFPKEGPSILRIQQVVRGDSAAYFCASSLEDSNQPQHFGDGTRLSIL.

The chain combines TRBV28 with TRBJ2-3, with D perhaps TRBD1 (6 bases). The CDR3 contains 14 residues. Trimming cost V 4 bases and J 5 bases, with 13 bases left between them. Germline loops: CDR1 MDHEN, CDR2 SYDVKM. The CDR3 spells CASSSGTPGDTQYF. The CDR3 coding sequence is TGTGCCAGCAGTTCCGGGACACCGGGAGATACGCAGTATTTT.

The chain recombines TRBV19 with TRBJ2-1; the match to TRBD2 covers 12 bases. The V gene's germline CDR1 is LNHDA and CDR2 SQIVND (reference sequence). The CDR3 covers 14 residues. Trimming at V came to 9 bases and at J to 13 bases, leaving 13 bases not matched to a gene. This CDR3 reads CASGGASGRAGQFF. CDR3 in DNA: TGTGCCAGCGGCGGGGCTAGCGGGAGGGCGGGTCAGTTCTTC.

The chain recombines TRBV5-6 with TRBJ2-3; TRBD1 aligns across 7 bases. The germline gives CDR1 SGHDT, CDR2 YYEEEE. Trimming removed 4 bases from V and 0 bases from J; junction bases left unmatched: 8. CDR3 length equals 16 residues. The chain's CDR3 is CASSGNYRGSTDTQYF. For the CDR3, the DNA is TGTGCCAGCAGCGGCAACTACAGGGGTAGCACAGATACGCAGTATTTT.

The rearrangement joins TRBV7-2 to TRBJ2-1; no firm D call. With 5 bases removed from V and 4 bases from J, the gap between germline ends came to 12 bases. The CDR3 runs to 14 residues. The germline gives CDR1 SGHTA, CDR2 FQGNSA. CDR3 sequence: CASSPGLLYNEQFF. CDR3 DNA sequence: TGTGCCAGCAGCCCCGGGCTTCTATACAATGAGCAGTTCTTC.

In this sample, this clone turned up many times. The rearrangement uses TRBV10-1 and TRBJ2-1, with 10 positions matching TRBD2. The CDR3 runs to 17 residues. The V gene's germline CDR1 is WNHNN and CDR2 SYGVQD (reference sequence). After removal of 5 bases from V and 2 bases from J, the junction contained 9 bases not matched to a gene. This CDR3 reads CASSTPSGSMAYNEQFF. For the CDR3, the DNA is TGCGCCAGCAGTACTCCTAGCGGGAGTATGGCCTACAATGAGCAGTTCTTC.

The J gene is TRBJ1-2, the V gene TRBV5-1; the match to TRBD1 covers 9 bases. The CDR3 has 14 amino acids. Germline lookup yields CDR1 SGHRS and CDR2 YFSETQ. V dropped 4 bases and J dropped 8; count of bases not matched to a gene: 9. For the CDR3, the DNA is TGCGCCAGCAGCGGGGGACAGGGTGAATGGGGCTACACCTTC. This translates into CASSGGQGEWGYTF.

The gene calls are TRBV27 and TRBJ2-6, with D hard to call. Germline values: CDR1 MNHEY, CDR2 SMNVEV (reference sequence). V lost 6 bases to trimming and J lost 5 bases, with 5 bases between them. This CDR3 is 12 amino acids long. The CDR3 reads CASRDRANVLTF. The CDR3 bases are TGTGCCAGCAGGGATCGGGCCAACGTCCTGACTTTC. The complete variable domain, with remaining parts taken from reference TRBV27 and TRBJ2-6, reads EAQVTQNPRYLITVTGKKLTVTCSQNMNHEYMSWYRQDPGLGLRQIYYSMNVEVTDKGDVPEGYKVSRKEKRNFPLILESPSPNQTSLYFCASRDRANVLTFGAGSRLTVL.

V gene TRBV7-2 combines with J gene TRBJ1-2; D is unclear. CDR1 and CDR2 (germline): SGHTA, FQGNSA. V lost 1 base, J lost 2 bases, and 14 bases lay in between. The CDR3 runs to 16 residues. CDR3 residues: CASSLEGGRPNYGYTF. The CDR3 DNA is TGTGCCAGCAGCTTAGAGGGAGGACGTCCGAACTATGGCTACACCTTC.

The rearrangement links TRBV5-1 to TRBJ2-5, with D unresolved. Between the trimmed V and J ends, which lost 0 bases and 4 bases, there was a span of 13 bases. CDR3 length: 15 amino acids. The germline V gene has CDR1 SGHRS and CDR2 YFSETQ. Here the CDR3 reads CASSLAVDPRETQYF. The CDR3, as DNA: TGCGCCAGCAGCTTGGCCGTTGACCCCCGAGAGACCCAGTACTTC.

V gene TRBV28 combines with J gene TRBJ1-4; TRBD1 might be the D (6 bases). CDR3 length: 16 residues. Looked up from germline, CDR1 is MDHEN and CDR2 is SYDVKM. V was clipped by 5 bases and J by 7 bases, with 20 bases between them. In DNA, the CDR3 is TGTGCCAGCAGTCATATCAGGGACCTAGGGGGTGAAAAACTGTTTTTT. Translating gives CASSHIRDLGGEKLFF.

This clone was seen more than once but under ten times. V is TRBV11-3 and J is TRBJ2-1; 9 bases are shared with TRBD2. This CDR3 spans 17 amino acids. Germline values: CDR1 SGHNT, CDR2 YENEEA. V dropped 5 bases and J dropped 0; count of bases not matched to a gene: 8. For the CDR3, the DNA is TGTGCCAGCAGCAAGGGGCTAGCGGGGAGCTCCTACAATGAGCAGTTCTTC. Translated: CASSKGLAGSSYNEQFF.

The DNA for the CDR3 is TGTGCCAGCAGCTTACGGCCCACAGAGACCCAGTACTTC. Its protein product is CASSLRPTETQYF. This rearrangement joins TRBV7-2 to TRBJ2-5, with D hard to call. Trimming stripped 2 bases from V and 4 bases from J, with 8 bases between. CDR1 and CDR2 from the germline V gene are SGHTA and FQGNSA. The CDR3 spans 13 residues.

V gene TRBV29-1 combines with J gene TRBJ2-1; 7 positions agree with TRBD2. CDR1 and CDR2 (germline): SQVTM, ANQGSEA. After removal of 0 bases from V and 7 bases from J, the junction contained 9 bases not matched to a gene. The CDR3 extends over 15 amino acids. CDR3 nucleotide sequence: TGCAGCGTTGAAGATGGGCGCGGGAGCTTGAATGAGCAGTTCTTC. This encodes CSVEDGRGSLNEQFF.

This sequence joins TRBV14 and TRBJ1-2; 8 bases are a match to TRBD1. The CDR3 is 13 residues long. The V gene's germline CDR1 is SGHDN and CDR2 FVKESK. V was pared by 5 bases and J by 4 bases, with 3 bases of the junction left unmatched. CDR3 protein: CASSKQGGYGYTF. The CDR3 region has the DNA TGTGCCAGCAGCAAACAGGGGGGCTATGGCTACACCTTC.

This clone was found many times. The sample contains more than one DNA sequence encoding this CDR3. The gene calls are TRBV19 and TRBJ1-5; 7 bases map to TRBD1. CDR1 LNHDA and CDR2 SQIVND come from the germline V gene (reference sequence). The trim removed 5 bases at V and 4 bases at J, leaving 8 bases unmatched. The CDR3 runs to 15 residues. The CDR3 DNA follows: TGTGCCAGTAGTCCCGGGACAGCTCTAAATCAGCCCCAGCATTTT. It encodes CASSPGTALNQPQHF.

V and J are TRBV6-6 and TRBJ2-1; 10 bases fit TRBD2. The CDR3 is 14 amino acids. CDR1 is MNHNY, CDR2 SVGAGI, per germline (reference sequence). Trimming at V came to 5 bases and at J to 9 bases, leaving 7 bases not matched to a gene. CDR3 coding DNA: TGTGCCAGCAGTATAAGCGGGAGGGCCTTTGAGCAGTTCTTC. Amino acids: CASSISGRAFEQFF.

The chain couples TRBV12-5 to TRBJ1-1; possibly TRBD1 for D (6 bases). Per germline, CDR1 LGHNT and CDR2 FRNRAP. V was clipped by 0 bases and J by 0 bases, with 14 bases between them. This CDR3 region has 17 residues. The CDR3 spells CASGLVLGTTMNTEAFF. CDR3 nucleotide sequence: TGTGCTAGTGGTTTGGTACTTGGGACAACTATGAACACTGAAGCTTTCTTT.

The V gene is TRBV30, the J gene TRBJ2-1; TRBD1 matches 7 bases. The CDR3 has 15 residues. V was pared by 4 bases and J by 7 bases, with 13 bases of the junction left unmatched. CDR1 is GTSNPN, CDR2 SVGIG, per germline (reference sequence). The CDR3 reads CAWTARDRDLNEQFF. In DNA form, the CDR3 reads TGTGCCTGGACTGCTCGGGACAGAGATTTGAATGAGCAGTTCTTC.